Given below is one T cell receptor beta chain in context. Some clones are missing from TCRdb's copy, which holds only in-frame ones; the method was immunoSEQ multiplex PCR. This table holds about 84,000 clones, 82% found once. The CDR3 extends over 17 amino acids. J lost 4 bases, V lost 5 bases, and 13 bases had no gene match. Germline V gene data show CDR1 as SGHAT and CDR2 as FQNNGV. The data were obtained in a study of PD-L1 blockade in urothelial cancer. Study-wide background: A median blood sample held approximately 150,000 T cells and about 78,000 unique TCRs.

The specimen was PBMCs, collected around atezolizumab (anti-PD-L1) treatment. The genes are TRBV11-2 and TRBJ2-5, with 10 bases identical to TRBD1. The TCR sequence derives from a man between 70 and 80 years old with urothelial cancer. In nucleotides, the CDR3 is TGTGCCAGCAGCCTCGGGACAGGGGCAACCAGGCCAGAGACCCAGTACTTC. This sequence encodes CASSLGTGATRPETQYF.